Detailed here is one TCR beta chain. The antigen is not known. This sample is part of a study of T cell repertoires in cytomegalovirus infection. Study-wide context: Recently described HLA-C-restricted plus well-studied HLA-B-restricted CMV epitopes were used. General study findings and limits: Pooled public TCR beta family frequency picked out CMV carriers with the relevant HLA. Dominating the ex vivo response were TCR beta clonotypes that were CMV-specific and HLA-C-restricted.

From the reads, TCRdb called clonotypes with MiXCR, one entry per CDR3 protein. The repertoire holds approximately 600,000 distinct CDR3 sequences, with approximately 40% as singletons. V trimming: 7 bases; J trimming: 8 bases; junction bases outside the gene matches: 6. Germline V CDR1 and CDR2: LGHNA, YNFKEQ. The CDR3 consists of 13 residues. The receptor comes from a human donor in good health (CMV status not recorded). Some clones in this sample may be carry-over from other donors' samples. Sequences were derived from cultured PBMCs, sampled from culture after CMV antigen stimulation. J is TRBJ2-1 and V is TRBV4-2, with 9 bases matching TRBD2. CDR3 DNA: TGTGCCAGCACGGCGGGGGGGCGGGATGAGCAGTTCTTC. Encoded protein: CASTAGGRDEQFF.